The next 19 T cell receptor beta chains were all read from a single sample in a study of blood T cells in healthy people across ages. PCR was performed a second time for roughly 6 to 12 cycles using a sample-barcoded 5' primer and a J-beta primer mix. TCRdb reprocessed the 5' RACE reads with MiXCR, giving one entry per CDR3 protein. Here the sample spans 800,000 to 950,000 distinct CDR3 sequences, approximately 35% being singletons. Sequenced input: blood. The receptors were sampled from a young man in good health.

With regard to this clonotype: A read error is possible here, since a much larger clone lies one base away. The chain is built from TRBV5-6 and TRBJ2-7, with D tentatively TRBD1 (6 bases). Deletions cut 4 bases from V and 0 bases from J, with 14 bases between. The CDR3 runs 15 residues. Germline CDR1 is SGHDT and CDR2 is YYEEEE. Written as DNA, the CDR3 is TGTGCCAGCAGCATGGGGGCGTTCGGCTCCTACGAGCAGTACTTC. Its translation is CASSMGAFGSYEQYF. The full variable domain, in which reference TRBV5-6 and TRBJ2-7 provide the parts outside the CDR3, is DAGVTQSPTHLIKTRGQQVTLRCSPKSGHDTVSWYQQALGQGPQFIFQYYEEEERQRGNFPDRFSGHQFPNYSSELNVNALLLGDSALYLCASSMGAFGSYEQYFGPGTRLTVT.

The J gene is TRBJ2-5, the V gene TRBV20-1; TRBD1 matches at 7 bases. The CDR3 length is 15 residues. Trimming took 2 bases from V and 5 from J; bases not matched to a gene: 11. Germline V gives CDR1 DFQATT, CDR2 SNEGSKA (reference sequence). The CDR3 DNA reads as TGCAGTGCTAGACTTGCCCCGGACAGGATCGAGACCCAGTACTTC. Its translation is CSARLAPDRIETQYF.

This clonotype has at least ten counts. The rearrangement joins TRBV12-3 or TRBV12-4 to TRBJ1-1; D gene ambiguous. CDR3 length: 13 amino acids. V dropped 6 bases and J dropped 1 base, with 9 bases sitting between them. CDR3 coding DNA: TGTGCCAGCAGCAATCAGCCGAACACTGAAGCTTTCTTT. The encoded protein is CASSNQPNTEAFF.

This clonotype occurred many times. The chain couples TRBV6-2 or TRBV6-3 to TRBJ2-7; TRBD2 is a possible D gene (6 bases). The germline V gene encodes CDR1 MNHEY and CDR2 SVGEGT. V lost 7 bases and J lost 2, with 12 bases in between. The CDR3 loop spans 13 amino acids. The CDR3 region has the DNA TGTGCCAGCACGGACGGGAGTCCCTACGAGCAGTACTTC. The encoded protein is CASTDGSPYEQYF.

This clonotype was seen more than once but under ten times. This sequence joins TRBV11-2 and TRBJ2-7; no clear D. The J call may be faulty, since TRBJ2-5 better matches the DNA end. Germline lookup yields CDR1 SGHAT and CDR2 FQNNGV. The CDR3 consists of 15 residues. CDR3 amino acids: CASSLGAGVRETQYF. In nucleotides, the CDR3 is TGTGCCAGCAGCTTAGGTGCTGGGGTACGGGAGACCCAGTACTTC.

The gene calls are TRBV2 and TRBJ1-2, with 8 bases identical to TRBD1. J was trimmed by 2 bases and V by 3 bases; bases with no gene match: 8. There are 16 residues in the CDR3. Germline V lookup: CDR1 SNHLY, CDR2 FYNNEI. CDR3 coding DNA: TGTGCCAGCAGTGAGGCAGGGGGCTCCCGGAACTATGGCTACACCTTC. This translates into CASSEAGGSRNYGYTF.

Worth noting for this clonotype: At one end, the junction sequence differs from germline, possibly due to a read error. V usage is TRBV5-4 and J usage is TRBJ2-1; 7 bases align to TRBD2. Germline CDR1 and CDR2: SGHNT and YYREEE (reference sequence). The CDR3 covers 15 residues. CDR3 sequence: CAGSGGGSLYNEQFF. The DNA for the CDR3 is TGTGCCGGCAGCGGCGGGGGTTCACTATACAATGAGCAGTTCTTC.

The chain has TRBV27 and TRBJ1-2; weak D call: TRBD1 (5 bases). Germline lookup yields CDR1 MNHEY and CDR2 SMNVEV (reference sequence). With 3 bases removed from V and 7 bases from J, the gap between germline ends came to 15 bases. This CDR3 comprises 14 residues. DNA for the CDR3: TGTGCCAGCAGTTTTAGTGGCAGGGCCCTTGGCTACACCTTC. It specifies CASSFSGRALGYTF.

V gene TRBV12-3 or TRBV12-4 combines with J gene TRBJ2-5; TRBD2 matches 11 bases. The J call may be faulty, since TRBJ2-7 better matches the DNA end. There are 16 residues in the CDR3. CDR3 DNA sequence: TGTGCCAGCAGACCCAGTAGCGGGGGGGGGACCAGCGAGCAGTACTTC. It codes for CASRPSSGGGTSEQYF.

The V and J genes are TRBV2 and TRBJ2-2; D unclear. The CDR3 loop spans 16 amino acids. Trimming took off 3 bases at V and 5 bases at J, with 16 bases between the two ends. Germline V gene lookup returns CDR1 SNHLY and CDR2 FYNNEI. The CDR3 sequence is CASSDVPLFETGELFF. CDR3 coding DNA: TGTGCCAGCAGTGATGTTCCGCTTTTTGAGACCGGGGAGCTGTTTTTT. Full variable domain (remainder filled in from reference TRBV2 and TRBJ2-2): EPEVTQTPSHQVTQMGQEVILRCVPISNHLYFYWYRQILGQKVEFLVSFYNNEISEKSEIFDDQFSVERPDGSNFTLKIRSTKLEDSAMYFCASSDVPLFETGELFFGEGSRLTVL.

The chain has TRBV15 and TRBJ1-2; TRBD1 agrees at 7 bases. The junction had 18 bases not matched to a gene; V was cut back by 9 bases and J by 8 bases. This CDR3 has 15 amino acids. Germline assignment: CDR1 LNHNV and CDR2 YYDKDF (reference sequence). CDR3 DNA: TGTGCCACAAACAAGGAACCGGGACAGACATGGGGCTACACCTTC. It yields the protein CATNKEPGQTWGYTF.

This chain links TRBV9 with TRBJ2-5; 8 bases line up with TRBD2. TRBJ2-7 matches the DNA end more closely, so the J call is doubtful. Looked up from germline, CDR1 is SGDLS and CDR2 is YYNGEE. The CDR3 contains 18 residues. CDR3 amino acids: CASGKTPVIAGTEYEQYF. The CDR3 coding sequence is TGTGCCAGCGGTAAGACACCGGTAATAGCGGGGACCGAATACGAGCAGTACTTC.

V gene TRBV12-3 or TRBV12-4 combines with J gene TRBJ1-1; D is perhaps TRBD1 (6 bases). The ends were cut back, 1 base at V and 6 bases at J, with 15 bases in the middle. The CDR3 consists of 15 residues. CDR3 DNA sequence: TGTGCCAGCAGTTTAGTTGGGACACCGTATCCTGAAGCTTTCTTT. Its translation is CASSLVGTPYPEAFF.

The V and J genes are TRBV5-1 and TRBJ2-2; D is unclear. The V gene's germline CDR1 is SGHRS and CDR2 YFSETQ. V was trimmed by 4 bases and J by 6 bases, leaving 10 bases between them. The CDR3 spans 13 residues. CDR3 in amino acids: CASSISGSGELFF. In nucleotides, the CDR3 is TGCGCCAGCAGCATATCTGGCTCCGGGGAGCTGTTTTTT.

As to this clonotype: One base away lies a much larger clone, so this may be a sequencing read error. This rearrangement joins TRBV7-3 to TRBJ1-2, with D perhaps TRBD1 (5 bases). CDR1 is SGHTA, CDR2 FQGTGA, per germline. There are 16 residues in the CDR3. In DNA, the CDR3 is TGTGCCGGCAGCTTAACGCCGACAGAGTCTATCTATGGCTACACCTTC. Its translation: CAGSLTPTESIYGYTF.

At least ten counts were recorded for this clonotype. The chain has TRBV9 and TRBJ2-7; D gene uncertain. This CDR3 is 14 amino acids long. V dropped 3 bases and J dropped 1 base, with 11 bases sitting between them. CDR1 is SGDLS and CDR2 is YYNGEE in the germline V gene. The CDR3 region is CASSASLGSYEQYF. In DNA, the CDR3 is TGTGCCAGCAGCGCCTCTTTGGGATCCTACGAGCAGTACTTC.

This clonotype came up many times. The chain uses TRBV5-1 and TRBJ2-3; weak D call: TRBD1 (6 bases). V was pared by 0 bases and J by 1 base, with 9 bases between. Germline CDR1 SGHRS, CDR2 YFSETQ. The CDR3 consists of 15 residues. The DNA for the CDR3 is TGCGCCAGCAGCTTGGCAGGGGTCGGCACAGATACGCAGTATTTT. The encoded protein is CASSLAGVGTDTQYF.

This clonotype showed up just a few times. The V gene is TRBV5-1, the J gene TRBJ1-4; 7 bases are a match to TRBD1. V shed 7 bases, J shed 0 bases, and the junction held 6 bases outside the gene matches. This CDR3 comprises 15 residues. Germline CDR1 is SGHRS and CDR2 is YFSETQ. The DNA for the CDR3 is TGCGCCAGCTCCAGGGGGTTTGCAACTAATGAAAAACTGTTTTTT. Translating gives CASSRGFATNEKLFF.

This chain connects TRBV2 to TRBJ2-3; D unresolved. Between the trimmed V and J ends, which lost 11 bases and 5 bases, there was a span of 11 bases. Germline CDR1 and CDR2: SNHLY and FYNNEI. The CDR3 spans 11 residues. This CDR3 reads CAGIRIDTQYF. The CDR3 bases are TGTGCCGGCATAAGGATAGATACGCAGTATTTT. Filled out from reference TRBV2 and TRBJ2-3, the complete variable domain reads EPEVTQTPSHQVTQMGQEVILRCVPISNHLYFYWYRQILGQKVEFLVSFYNNEISEKSEIFDDQFSVERPDGSNFTLKIRSTKLEDSAMYFCAGIRIDTQYFGPGTRLTVL.